This TCR beta chain was sequenced in a study of Graves' ophthalmopathy and Graves' hyperthyroidism. At least ten counts were recorded for this clonotype. RNA transcripts served as template for amplifying TCR beta CDR3 sequences. An opening RT-PCR round employed HTBI primers and preceded a second-round multiplex PCR. A single record per CDR3 protein comes from TCRdb applying MiXCR to the multiplex PCR reads. The sample includes fewer than 600,000 distinct CDR3 sequences, approximately 15% of them seen just once. The CDR3 runs 13 residues. Trimming pared 4 bases from V and 8 bases from J, leaving 9 bases between. The germline gives CDR1 SGHAT, CDR2 FQDESV (reference sequence).

The V and J genes are TRBV11-1 and TRBJ2-6; D not certain. This sequence originates from a woman in her twenties or thirties with Graves' ophthalmopathy. Input material: blood. The CDR3 nucleotides read TGTGCCAGCAGCTCTATGCACACCAACGTCCTGACTTTC. It yields the protein CASSSMHTNVLTF.